This paragraph covers one TCR beta chain sequence. This entry comes from a study of shared clonotypes between healthy human individuals. Deep-level assay runs were performed. Repertoires were generated with immunoSEQ multiplex PCR, while TCRdb's copy carries only in-frame clones and drops some. This table holds 500,000 to 650,000 clones, around 80% found once. Only Caucasian adults living in Nashville, Tennessee served as donors. Samples left unsorted employed approximately 83 million PBMCs for genomic DNA. Sequenced input: PBMCs. This sequence originates from a woman between 40 and 55 years old in good health. Some clones in this sample may be carry-over from other donors' samples.

Written as DNA, the CDR3 is TGTGCCAGCAGCTTAGGCTGGGGCGGCACCGGGGAGCTGTTTTTT. Its translation: CASSLGWGGTGELFF. The rearrangement joins TRBV7-6 to TRBJ2-2, with a tentative D call TRBD1 (5 bases). Looked up from germline, CDR1 is SGHVS and CDR2 is FNYEAQ. The ends were cut back, 1 base at V and 4 bases at J, with 10 bases in the middle. The CDR3 covers 15 residues.